The entry that follows covers one T cell receptor (beta chain) sequence. Its antigen is as yet unknown. The data belong to a study of response to subunit inactivated influenza vaccine. General study results and limits: The study's authors posited that every seasonal influenza vaccination enlists few new T cells.

TCRdb re-called the RT-PCR reads through MiXCR, storing one row per CDR3 protein. The sample includes about 500,000 distinct CDR3 sequences, around 7.9% of them seen just once. Germline V gene data show CDR1 as WNHNN and CDR2 as SYGVQD (reference sequence). V lost 0 bases to trimming and J lost 7 bases; unmatched junction nucleotides: 7. This CDR3 is built from 16 residues. The source material was PBMCs from blood, sampled around 25 months after vaccination. The TCR comes from a man aged 50-75 years who received an inactivated influenza vaccine. The V call is TRBV10-1, the J call TRBJ2-4; 9 nucleotides agree with TRBD1. The CDR3 loop reads CASSESIGDRVNIQYF. CDR3 sequence (DNA): TGCGCCAGCAGTGAGTCGATCGGGGACAGGGTCAACATTCAGTACTTC.